Listed below are T cell receptor beta chains from one sample, sequenced in a study of cytomegalovirus exposure and HLA in healthy donors. Method: immunoSEQ multiplex PCR; TCRdb's copy keeps in-frame clones and lacks some. The sample holds about 140,000 clones, around 80% seen once. The sequenced sample was PBMCs. The source of these receptors is a female donor in good health and CMV-seronegative. Each CDR3 is given without its conserved first and last residue.

V	J	CDR3
TRBV11-2	TRBJ1-1	ASTSDWNTEAF
TRBV14	TRBJ2-1	ASSLGQGFANNEQF
TRBV2	TRBJ2-7	ASSANGYEQY
TRBV4-1	TRBJ1-5	ASSQDRVSNQPQH
TRBV9	TRBJ2-1	ASSILAGGKDEQF
TRBV5-1	TRBJ2-1	ASSLEDEQF
TRBV23-1	TRBJ2-2	ASSQSPRGAGDTGELF
TRBV6-5	TRBJ2-7	ASSYFPKGGF
TRBV9	TRBJ1-1	ASSPRQGPSGTEAF
TRBV19	TRBJ1-3	ASSTIPGRSGNTIY
TRBV28	TRBJ2-3	ASSSPAVAGSTDTQY
TRBV29-1	TRBJ2-3	SVEGLAGGPGTDTQY
TRBV27	TRBJ1-2	ASGPPGGYGYT
TRBV25-1	TRBJ2-1	ASSEGTRADNEQF
TRBV7-2	TRBJ2-1	ASSLDEYNEQF
TRBV29-1	TRBJ2-1	SVSFGGNPF
TRBV7-2	TRBJ1-4	ASGQFATNEKLF
TRBV4-1	TRBJ2-7	ASSQDRRTGTYEQY